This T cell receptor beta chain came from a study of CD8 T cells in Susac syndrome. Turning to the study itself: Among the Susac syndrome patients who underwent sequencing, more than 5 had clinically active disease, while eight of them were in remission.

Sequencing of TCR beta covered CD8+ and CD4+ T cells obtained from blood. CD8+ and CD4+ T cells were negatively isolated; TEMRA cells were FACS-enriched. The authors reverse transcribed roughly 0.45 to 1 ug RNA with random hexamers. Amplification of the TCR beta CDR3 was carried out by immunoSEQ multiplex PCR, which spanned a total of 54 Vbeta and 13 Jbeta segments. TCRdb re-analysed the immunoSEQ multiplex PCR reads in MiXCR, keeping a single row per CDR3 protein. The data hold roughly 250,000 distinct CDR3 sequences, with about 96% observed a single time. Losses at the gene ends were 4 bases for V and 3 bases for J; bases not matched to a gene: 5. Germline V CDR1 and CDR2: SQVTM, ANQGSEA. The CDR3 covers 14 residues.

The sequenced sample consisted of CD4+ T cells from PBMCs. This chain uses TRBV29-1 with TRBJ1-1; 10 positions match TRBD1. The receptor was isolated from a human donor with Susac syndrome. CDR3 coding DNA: TGCAGCGTTGGCGGGACAGGGGTCCACACTGAAGCTTTCTTT. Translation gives CSVGGTGVHTEAFF.